The present TCR beta chain was sequenced within a study of shared clonotypes between healthy human individuals. Study findings and constraints: Since donors were few, the genetic and exposure-history diversity represented was limited.

The CDR3 sequence is 13 residues long. V dropped 11 bases and J dropped 4; count of bases not matched to a gene: 7. Germline values: CDR1 SEHNR, CDR2 FQNEAQ (reference sequence). TCRdb keeps only in-frame clones here, not all; method: immunoSEQ multiplex PCR. The table records about 2.1 million clones, roughly 93% of them present only once. CD45RO-negative cells were positively selected for CCR7, leaving out terminally differentiated effector memory CD45RA+ cells. Details on this clone: Its antigen is unidentified.

Sequencing input: naive CD8+ T cells from PBMCs. This sequence originates from a man between 18 and 35 years old in good health. Some clones in this sample may be carry-over from other donors' samples. The chain carries TRBV7-9 and TRBJ1-2; 10 positions match TRBD1. The CDR3, as DNA: TGTGCCGTGGGACAGGGGATTTCCTATGGCTACACCTTC. Encoded protein: CAVGQGISYGYTF.